These 26 T cell receptor beta chains share one sample of origin, sequenced in a study of blood T cell repertoires in COVID-19. The protocol was immunoSEQ multiplex PCR, while the TCRdb copy is restricted to in-frame clones and leaves out a portion. Among fewer than 350,000 clones listed, roughly nine tenths were seen once. The sequencing input was peripheral blood. Receptors were obtained from a woman in her fifties or sixties with COVID-19, enrolled during active disease.

The gene calls are TRBV5-4 and TRBJ2-3, with 11 bases matching TRBD2. The CDR3 is made up of 14 amino acids. The V and J ends lost 0 bases and 10 bases, in that order; junction bases with no gene match: 4. Germline V gives CDR1 SGHNT, CDR2 YYREEE (reference sequence). The CDR3 loop is CASSLAPGLAAQYF. The CDR3 bases are TGTGCCAGCAGCTTGGCACCGGGACTAGCGGCGCAGTATTTT.

The rearrangement links TRBV2 to TRBJ1-3; D remains unclear. Germline V gene sequence: CDR1 SNHLY, CDR2 FYNNEI. Between the trimmed V and J ends, which lost 6 bases and 0 bases, there was a span of 6 bases. The CDR3 loop spans 13 amino acids. Written as DNA, the CDR3 is TGTGCCAGCAGGGCCGACTCTGGAAACACCATATATTTT. Protein: CASRADSGNTIYF.

The chain recombines TRBV5-1 with TRBJ1-4; tentative D call: TRBD1 (5 bases). Germline V gene sequence: CDR1 SGHRS, CDR2 YFSETQ. Trimming removed 4 bases from V and 8 bases from J, with 12 bases in between. This CDR3 is built from 13 residues. CDR3: CASSPKGLEKLFF. CDR3 sequence (DNA): TGCGCCAGCAGCCCTAAGGGACTCGAAAAACTGTTTTTT.

The J gene is TRBJ1-2, the V gene TRBV7-9; weak D call: TRBD1 (5 bases). Germline V gives CDR1 SEHNR, CDR2 FQNEAQ (reference sequence). The V end was cut by 2 bases, the J end by 6 bases, with 16 bases between. This CDR3 region has 15 residues. In nucleotides, the CDR3 is TGTGCCAGCAGCTTAATAGCAGTCTTAGGGGATGGCTACACCTTC. Translation: CASSLIAVLGDGYTF.

A word on this clone: This sample includes further DNA sequences coding for the same CDR3. V and J are TRBV19 and TRBJ1-5; a weak D match, TRBD1 (6 bases). Germline loops: CDR1 LNHDA, CDR2 SQIVND (reference sequence). The CDR3 covers 14 residues. Trimming stripped 1 base from V and 2 bases from J, with 6 bases between. CDR3 amino acids: CASSIGQGNQPQHF. The CDR3 DNA is TGTGCCAGTAGTATAGGACAGGGCAATCAGCCCCAGCATTTT.

This clone was picked up one time. This rearrangement joins TRBV5-1 to TRBJ2-1, with 7 bases lining up with TRBD2. Germline V gives CDR1 SGHRS, CDR2 YFSETQ. V was clipped by 5 bases and J by 5 bases; unmatched bases: 10. The CDR3 runs 15 residues. The CDR3 DNA sequence: TGCGCCAGCAGGGGGGGGACTACCCTAGACAATGAGCAGTTCTTC. Translated, it gives CASRGGTTLDNEQFF.

The rearrangement joins TRBV6-5 to TRBJ2-5, with 9 bases aligning to TRBD2. Losses at the gene ends were 11 bases for V and 3 bases for J; bases not matched to a gene: 7. The CDR3 sequence is 13 residues long. Germline V CDR1 and CDR2: MNHEY, SVGAGI. CDR3 amino acids: CAAERGAKETQYF. The CDR3 nucleotides are TGTGCCGCAGAGCGGGGGGCTAAAGAGACCCAGTACTTC.

This chain links TRBV2 with TRBJ1-5; D unclear. Per the germline V gene, CDR1 is SNHLY and CDR2 is FYNNEI. The CDR3 runs 14 residues. Trimming took off 9 bases at V and 1 base at J, with 13 bases between the two ends. CDR3 sequence reads: CASRRGQSNQPQHF. CDR3 in DNA: TGTGCCAGTCGTCGGGGTCAGAGCAATCAGCCCCAGCATTTT.

J is TRBJ2-7 and V is TRBV28; 8 nucleotides line up with TRBD1. The ends lost 3 bases at V and 1 base at J; junction bases unmatched: 5. The CDR3 totals 15 residues. Per germline, CDR1 MDHEN and CDR2 SYDVKM. The CDR3 DNA sequence: TGTGCCAGCAGTTTCGACAGGGGCTTTTCCTACGAGCAGTACTTC. This gives the protein CASSFDRGFSYEQYF.

This clone was detected only once. The chain has TRBV5-1 and TRBJ1-4; TRBD1 matches at 8 bases. CDR1 SGHRS and CDR2 YFSETQ come from the germline V gene. This CDR3 has 14 residues. With V trimmed by 4 bases and J by 3 bases, 2 bases remained unmatched. Written as DNA, the CDR3 is TGCGCCAGCAGCCCAGGGGGCCCTAATGAAAAACTGTTTTTT. Translating gives CASSPGGPNEKLFF.

The genes are TRBV4-2 and TRBJ2-7; the D gene is possibly TRBD1 (6 bases). The CDR3 runs to 16 residues. Trimming pared 4 bases from V and 3 bases from J, leaving 19 bases between. Germline V CDR1 and CDR2: LGHNA, YNFKEQ. The CDR3 nucleotides read TGTGCCAGCAGCCGAGAACCCGGGACATTGGGCTACGAGCAGTACTTC. Protein: CASSREPGTLGYEQYF.

The rearrangement uses TRBV18 and TRBJ1-1; D may be TRBD1 (6 bases). Trimming took 5 bases from V and 1 from J, leaving 11 bases between them. The CDR3 spans 14 residues. CDR1 is KGHSH, CDR2 LQKENI, per germline. DNA of the CDR3: TGTGCCAGCTCATCCGGGACACCGAACACTGAAGCTTTCTTT. Protein: CASSSGTPNTEAFF.

The rearrangement uses TRBV2 and TRBJ1-1; TRBD1 might be the D (5 bases). The CDR3 is made up of 16 amino acids. V lost 8 bases and J lost 0, with 19 bases in between. The germline V gene encodes CDR1 SNHLY and CDR2 FYNNEI. The CDR3 sequence is CASYLGGIFVNTEAFF. In DNA form, the CDR3 reads TGTGCCAGCTATTTGGGGGGGATCTTTGTGAACACTGAAGCTTTCTTT.

This sequence joins TRBV11-2 and TRBJ2-7; 7 bases are shared with TRBD1. The CDR3 has 16 amino acids. Germline V gene data show CDR1 as SGHAT and CDR2 as FQNNGV. With 4 bases clipped from V and 3 bases from J, the junction kept 12 bases outside the gene matches. The CDR3 coding sequence is TGTGCCAGCAGCTCCCTCGGACAGGCTACAAACTACGAGCAGTACTTC. It codes for CASSSLGQATNYEQYF.

The gene calls are TRBV25-1 and TRBJ1-2; 7 nucleotides align to TRBD1. CDR3 length: 16 residues. In germline, CDR1 is MGHDK, CDR2 SYGVNS. V was pared by 1 base and J by 9 bases, with 14 bases of the junction left unmatched. CDR3 in amino acids: CASSEFGSGGERSYTF. The CDR3 DNA follows: TGTGCCAGCAGTGAATTCGGCTCAGGGGGAGAACGGAGCTACACCTTC.

V and J are TRBV5-1 and TRBJ2-1; 9 bases fit TRBD2. J was trimmed by 1 base and V by 0 bases; bases with no gene match: 2. This CDR3 comprises 16 residues. The V gene's germline CDR1 is SGHRS and CDR2 YFSETQ. The CDR3 spells CASSLGGGASYNEQFF. The CDR3 DNA sequence: TGCGCCAGCAGCTTGGGCGGGGGGGCGTCCTACAATGAGCAGTTCTTC.

The chain links TRBV3-1 (or the pseudogene TRBV3-2) to TRBJ1-1, with a weak D call TRBD1 (6 bases). Between the trimmed V and J ends, which lost 5 bases and 2 bases, there was a span of 9 bases. This CDR3 is 13 amino acids long. CDR1 LGHDT and CDR2 YNNKEL come from the germline V gene (reference sequence). CDR3 sequence: CASSWGQNTEAFF. CDR3 sequence (DNA): TGTGCCAGCAGCTGGGGACAAAACACTGAAGCTTTCTTT.

This rearrangement joins TRBV7-9 to TRBJ1-1, with 10 bases fitting TRBD1. The germline gives CDR1 SEHNR, CDR2 FQNEAQ (reference sequence). Trimming at V came to 5 bases and at J to 5 bases, leaving 2 bases not matched to a gene. This CDR3 has 13 amino acids. CDR3 residues: CASSPGQGTEAFF. The CDR3 nucleotides read TGTGCCAGCAGCCCGGGACAGGGGACTGAAGCTTTCTTT.

Of note for this clone: At the DNA level, this CDR3 is encoded by other sequences in the same sample as well. The rearrangement joins TRBV18 to TRBJ1-2; the match to TRBD1 covers 9 bases. The junction had 1 base not matched to a gene; V was cut back by 2 bases and J by 6 bases. The germline CDR1 and CDR2 sequences are KGHSH and LQKENI. This CDR3 region has 13 residues. The CDR3 loop reads CASSPGQGHGYTF. CDR3 sequence (DNA): TGTGCCAGCTCACCAGGACAGGGGCATGGCTACACCTTC.

This chain links TRBV6-5 with TRBJ1-5; no definite D call. Germline loops: CDR1 MNHEY, CDR2 SVGAGI. This CDR3 is 13 amino acids long. Between the trimmed V and J ends, which lost 5 bases and 5 bases, there was a span of 10 bases. The CDR3 nucleotides read TGTGCCAGCAGTCTGAGGTTCGATCAGCCCCAGCATTTT. Translation: CASSLRFDQPQHF.

V and J are TRBV30 and TRBJ1-2; 7 nucleotides line up with TRBD1. Germline V gene sequence: CDR1 GTSNPN, CDR2 SVGIG (reference sequence). The CDR3 runs to 16 residues. Trimming cost V 3 bases and J 0 bases; bases outside gene matches: 10. The CDR3 DNA reads TGTGCCTGGAGCGCCGGGACAGCTCTAGCTAACTATGGCTACACCTTC. Translated, it gives CAWSAGTALANYGYTF.

This rearrangement joins TRBV2 to TRBJ1-4; 7 bases are a match to TRBD1. Germline CDR1 and CDR2: SNHLY and FYNNEI. The CDR3 consists of 16 residues. V lost 4 bases and J lost 1; bases outside the gene matches: 6. CDR3 nucleotides: TGTGCCAGCAGTGTTGACAGGGTCGGAACTAATGAAAAACTGTTTTTT. It codes for CASSVDRVGTNEKLFF.

V gene TRBV28 combines with J gene TRBJ1-2; D gene uncertain. In germline, CDR1 is MDHEN, CDR2 SYDVKM. The germline V and J ends were trimmed by 2 bases and 8 bases, with 18 bases remaining between them. CDR3 length: 15 amino acids. CDR3 protein: CASSLPPIRVRGYTF. The CDR3 DNA is TGTGCCAGCAGTTTACCGCCTATCCGGGTTCGCGGCTACACCTTC.

The chain joins TRBV4-1 to TRBJ2-1; TRBD2 agrees at 10 bases. Germline V lookup: CDR1 MGHRA, CDR2 YSYEKL. V lost 9 bases and J lost 5; bases outside the gene matches: 7. The CDR3 length is 14 residues. CDR3 coding DNA: TGCGCCAGTCGATGGACTAGCGGCAACAATGAGCAGTTCTTC. Residues: CASRWTSGNNEQFF.

This clone was seen only once. The rearrangement uses TRBV2 and TRBJ1-3; D unresolved. Germline V gene sequence: CDR1 SNHLY, CDR2 FYNNEI. The CDR3 sequence is 14 residues long. The V end was cut by 4 bases, the J end by 4 bases, with 11 bases between. The CDR3 loop is CASSVGTSGNTIYF. The CDR3 DNA reads TGTGCCAGCAGTGTTGGCACCTCGGGAAACACCATATATTTT.

The V gene is TRBV5-6, the J gene TRBJ1-1, with 7 nucleotides matching TRBD1. This CDR3 spans 15 amino acids. Germline CDR1 SGHDT, CDR2 YYEEEE. V trimming: 2 bases; J trimming: 3 bases; junction bases outside the gene matches: 7. The CDR3 protein is CASSLFGTDYTEAFF. DNA for the CDR3: TGTGCCAGCAGCTTATTCGGGACAGACTACACTGAAGCTTTCTTT.